This TCR beta chain came from a study of T cell repertoires in cytomegalovirus infection. Study-wide context: In public TCR beta signatures, there were indications of both CMV infection and matching HLA type.

In its sample, this clonotype was seen many times. V dropped 5 bases and J dropped 4; count of bases not matched to a gene: 6. In germline, CDR1 is SGHTA, CDR2 FQGNSA. This CDR3 spans 15 amino acids. TCRdb fed the reads into MiXCR, producing one record per CDR3 protein. The table lists more than 400,000 distinct CDR3 sequences, less than 30% of them singletons, with 13% in the top ten. Sequenced sample: PBMCs. The clonotype was recovered from a human donor in good health (CMV status not recorded). Some clones in this sample may be carry-over from other donors' samples. V usage is TRBV7-2 and J usage is TRBJ2-1, with 9 bases identical to TRBD1. The CDR3 DNA reads as TGTGCCAGCAGCCTATCCGGGACAGGGTACAATGAGCAGTTCTTC. Amino acids: CASSLSGTGYNEQFF.